What follows are 32 T cell receptor beta chains derived from one specimen sequenced in a study of cytomegalovirus exposure and HLA in healthy donors. Researchers ran the PCR with 60 Vbeta and 13 Jbeta primers. Sequenced by immunoSEQ multiplex PCR; TCRdb stores in-frame clones only, minus some. The sample gives about 79,000 clones, 70% to 85% of which show up once; approximately 9% is in the top ten. The sample consisted of PBMCs. The receptor source for this set is a man in his forties in good health and CMV-seropositive.

This chain connects TRBV27 to TRBJ2-4, with TRBD1 matching 9 bases. Trimming took 6 bases from V and 9 from J; bases not matched to a gene: 6. Germline CDR1 reads MNHEY; CDR2 reads SMNVEV (reference sequence). CDR3 length: 13 amino acids. The CDR3 region is CASRKTGGPIQYF. CDR3 bases: TGTGCCAGCAGGAAGACAGGGGGACCCATTCAGTACTTC.

The V call is TRBV9, the J call TRBJ1-4, with 10 bases fitting TRBD1. CDR1 SGDLS and CDR2 YYNGEE come from the germline V gene. The CDR3 spans 15 residues. J lost 6 bases, V lost 3 bases, and 5 bases had no gene match. The DNA of the CDR3 is TGTGCCAGCAGCGCAGGACAGGGGGATGATGAAAAACTGTTTTTT. Encoded protein: CASSAGQGDDEKLFF.

The chain has TRBV19 and TRBJ2-1; D gene unclear. V was trimmed by 1 base and J by 1 base, leaving 11 bases between them. CDR1 and CDR2 (germline): LNHDA, SQIVND (reference sequence). The CDR3 sequence is 16 residues long. Here the CDR3 reads CASSIGWLSSYNEQFF. The CDR3 DNA reads TGTGCCAGTAGTATAGGATGGCTTTCTTCCTACAATGAGCAGTTCTTC. Combining the CDR3 with reference TRBV19 and TRBJ2-1 gives the whole variable domain DGGITQSPKYLFRKEGQNVTLSCEQNLNHDAMYWYRQDPGQGLRLIYYSQIVNDFQKGDIAEGYSVSREKKESFPLTVTSAQKNPTAFYLCASSIGWLSSYNEQFFGPGTRLTVL.

V and J are TRBV5-1 and TRBJ2-6; no firm D call. Trimming removed 0 bases at V and 1 base at J, with 8 bases between. Germline V gene data show CDR1 as SGHRS and CDR2 as YFSETQ. The CDR3 sequence is 16 residues long. CDR3: CASSLAQSSGANVLTF. In DNA, the CDR3 is TGCGCCAGCAGCTTGGCACAATCTTCTGGGGCCAACGTCCTGACTTTC.

This chain uses TRBV4-1 with TRBJ1-2, with D possibly being TRBD1 (5 bases). The CDR3 covers 14 residues. Germline CDR1 is MGHRA and CDR2 is YSYEKL. V gave up 1 base and J gave up 5 bases, with 11 bases separating them. CDR3: CASSQVGGDYGYTF. For the CDR3, the DNA is TGCGCCAGCAGCCAAGTCGGGGGGGATTATGGCTACACCTTC.

The chain couples TRBV7-2 to TRBJ2-5; D might be TRBD1 (6 bases). The length of the CDR3 is 13 residues. V was shortened by 8 bases and J by 7 bases, with 17 bases between the two germline ends. Germline CDR1 is SGHTA and CDR2 is FQGNSA. The CDR3 coding sequence is TGTGCCAGCGGGGACCAGGGGATTGGGACCCAGTACTTC. Translated: CASGDQGIGTQYF.

This chain links TRBV28 with TRBJ2-7, with a weak D call TRBD2 (5 bases). V gave up 3 bases and J gave up 0 bases, with 15 bases separating them. This CDR3 comprises 16 residues. Per germline, CDR1 MDHEN and CDR2 SYDVKM. This CDR3 reads CASSFYATGSSYEQYF. CDR3 nucleotide sequence: TGTGCCAGCAGTTTCTACGCGACGGGGAGCTCCTACGAGCAGTACTTC.

V and J are TRBV27 and TRBJ1-4; 10 bases are shared with TRBD1. This CDR3 is built from 15 residues. The germline gives CDR1 MNHEY, CDR2 SMNVEV (reference sequence). With 5 bases clipped from V and 7 bases from J, the junction kept 7 bases outside the gene matches. The CDR3 protein is CASSPRDRGFEKLFF. The CDR3 DNA reads as TGTGCCAGCAGTCCCCGGGACAGGGGATTTGAAAAACTGTTTTTT.

The rearrangement joins TRBV15 to TRBJ2-5; 7 bases align to TRBD2. V was clipped by 0 bases and J by 5 bases; unmatched bases: 9. The CDR3 totals 16 residues. The germline gives CDR1 LNHNV, CDR2 YYDKDF (reference sequence). CDR3 residues: CATSRDTRDYGETQYF. CDR3 DNA: TGTGCCACCAGCAGAGATACCCGGGACTACGGTGAGACCCAGTACTTC.

The chain joins TRBV6-1 to TRBJ1-6; no clear D. V gave up 2 bases and J gave up 7 bases, with 3 bases separating them. Germline V gene lookup returns CDR1 MNHNS and CDR2 SASEGT. The CDR3 contains 12 residues. This CDR3 is CASSEPNSPLHF. The CDR3 DNA is TGTGCCAGCAGTGAACCAAATTCACCCCTCCACTTT.

This sequence joins TRBV9 and TRBJ1-1, with 9 bases lining up with TRBD1. CDR1 is SGDLS, CDR2 YYNGEE, per germline. The CDR3 spans 14 residues. Trimming removed 5 bases from V and 4 bases from J; junction bases left unmatched: 6. The DNA for the CDR3 is TGTGCCAGCAGGACAGGGGGGGGTTCCACTGAAGCTTTCTTT. Translation: CASRTGGGSTEAFF.

J is TRBJ2-7 and V is TRBV7-2, with D maybe TRBD2 (6 bases). The CDR3 has 12 residues. V shed 8 bases and J shed 3 bases, with 11 bases lying between them. Germline V lookup: CDR1 SGHTA, CDR2 FQGNSA. CDR3 DNA sequence: TGTGCCAGCCAGGGAGGCCACTACGAGCAGTACTTC. This translates into CASQGGHYEQYF.

The chain is built from TRBV6-1 and TRBJ1-1; a possible D gene is TRBD1 (5 bases). V lost 3 bases to trimming and J lost 1 base, with 15 bases between them. The CDR3 length is 16 residues. Germline lookup yields CDR1 MNHNS and CDR2 SASEGT. CDR3 residues: CASSEETDSRNTEAFF. DNA for the CDR3: TGTGCCAGCAGTGAGGAGACAGACTCTAGGAACACTGAAGCTTTCTTT.

The chain recombines TRBV7-2 with TRBJ2-5; possible D gene TRBD2, 7 bases. The CDR3 has 14 amino acids. V was shortened by 3 bases and J by 3 bases, with 11 bases between the two germline ends. Per germline, CDR1 SGHTA and CDR2 FQGNSA. CDR3 sequence reads: CASSFRGGEETQYF. For the CDR3, the DNA is TGTGCCAGCAGCTTTAGGGGGGGCGAAGAGACCCAGTACTTC. Full variable domain (outside the CDR3, taken from reference TRBV7-2 and TRBJ2-5): GAGVSQSPSNKVTEKGKDVELRCDPISGHTALYWYRQSLGQGLEFLIYFQGNSAPDKSGLPSDRFSAERTGGSVSTLTIQRTQQEDSAVYLCASSFRGGEETQYFGPGTRLLVL.

The rearrangement uses TRBV27 and TRBJ2-7; TRBD1 agrees at 9 bases. V shed 4 bases and J 3 bases; nucleotides not matched to a gene: 4. The CDR3 spans 14 residues. Germline CDR1 is MNHEY and CDR2 is SMNVEV (reference sequence). The CDR3 sequence: CASSSWDRVYEQYF. CDR3 sequence (DNA): TGTGCCAGCAGTTCTTGGGACAGGGTCTACGAGCAGTACTTC.

The V gene is TRBV4-2, the J gene TRBJ2-5; D might be TRBD2 (6 bases). Trimming removed 1 base at V and 4 bases at J, with 13 bases between. CDR1 and CDR2 from the germline V gene are LGHNA and YNFKEQ. The CDR3 loop spans 15 amino acids. The CDR3 loop reads CASSQVKEGGETQYF. The CDR3 DNA follows: TGTGCCAGCAGCCAAGTTAAGGAGGGAGGAGAGACCCAGTACTTC.

V is TRBV30 and J is TRBJ1-1; D may be TRBD1 (5 bases). CDR3 length equals 14 residues. Trimming left V 0 bases short and J 7 bases short, with 15 bases between. Germline V CDR1 and CDR2: GTSNPN, SVGIG (reference sequence). The DNA for the CDR3 is TGTGCCTGGAGTGTACGGGGGGGGAAGGGTGAAGCTTTCTTT. It encodes CAWSVRGGKGEAFF.

This rearrangement joins TRBV4-3 to TRBJ1-1; D gene ambiguous. With 0 bases removed from V and 3 bases from J, the gap between germline ends came to 11 bases. The CDR3 loop spans 15 amino acids. Germline values: CDR1 LGHNA, CDR2 YSLEER. CDR3 amino acids: CASSQDQARDTEAFF. In DNA form, the CDR3 reads TGCGCCAGCAGCCAAGATCAGGCACGCGACACTGAAGCTTTCTTT.

This chain links TRBV5-5 with TRBJ2-7; TRBD2 aligns across 7 bases. Germline trimming cut 6 bases from V and 4 bases from J; bases unmatched to any gene: 7. This CDR3 has 13 residues. CDR1 and CDR2 from the germline V gene are SGHKS and YYEKEE (reference sequence). The CDR3 here is CASTWGGWYEQYF. CDR3 nucleotides: TGTGCCAGCACCTGGGGGGGGTGGTACGAGCAGTACTTC.

The rearrangement links TRBV11-2 to TRBJ2-5, with D possibly being TRBD2 (5 bases). Germline lookup yields CDR1 SGHAT and CDR2 FQNNGV. CDR3 length equals 14 residues. The V gene lost 4 bases and the J gene lost 5 bases, with 14 bases spanning the gap. Written as DNA, the CDR3 is TGTGCCAGCAGCTCCTCAGGAGGCCTGGAGACCCAGTACTTC. Its translation: CASSSSGGLETQYF.

This clone occurred once. This chain connects TRBV5-4 to TRBJ1-2, with 7 bases that match TRBD1. This CDR3 region has 14 residues. V lost 0 bases and J lost 5; bases outside the gene matches: 4. Germline V gene sequence: CDR1 SGHNT, CDR2 YYREEE (reference sequence). Here the CDR3 DNA reads TGTGCCAGCAGCTTGGCCAGGGGGAATTATGGCTACACCTTC. It yields the protein CASSLARGNYGYTF.

The V and J genes are TRBV6-1 and TRBJ1-5; D unresolved. CDR3 size: 14 residues. Germline V gene lookup returns CDR1 MNHNS and CDR2 SASEGT. Trimming left V 2 bases short and J 7 bases short, with 12 bases between. The CDR3: CASSELQFTQPQHF. The CDR3 DNA reads TGTGCCAGCAGTGAATTACAGTTCACCCAGCCCCAGCATTTT.

This chain joins TRBV10-3 and TRBJ1-1; a weak D match, TRBD1 (6 bases). Germline CDR1 is ENHRY and CDR2 is SYGVKD. Trimming removed 4 bases from V and 1 base from J, with 7 bases in between. The CDR3 loop spans 13 amino acids. CDR3 in amino acids: CAISGQANTEAFF. In nucleotides, the CDR3 is TGTGCCATCAGTGGACAGGCGAACACTGAAGCTTTCTTT.

This clone was detected a few times. This sequence joins TRBV5-4 and TRBJ2-3; D is perhaps TRBD2 (6 bases). The CDR3 is 16 residues long. Trimming stripped 1 base from V and 1 base from J, with 13 bases between. Germline-derived CDR1 and CDR2 are SGHNT and YYREEE (reference sequence). CDR3 sequence reads: CASSLKAGGGTDTQYF. The CDR3 DNA sequence: TGTGCCAGCAGCTTGAAAGCGGGTGGGGGCACAGATACGCAGTATTTT. The full variable domain, rest sourced from reference TRBV5-4 and TRBJ2-3, is ETGVTQSPTHLIKTRGQQVTLRCSSQSGHNTVSWYQQALGQGPQFIFQYYREEENGRGNFPPRFSGLQFPNYSSELNVNALELDDSALYLCASSLKAGGGTDTQYFGPGTRLTVL.

The rearrangement uses TRBV28 and TRBJ1-5; TRBD1 is a possible D gene (5 bases). V dropped 4 bases and J dropped 2 bases, with 15 bases sitting between them. Per the germline V gene, CDR1 is MDHEN and CDR2 is SYDVKM. The CDR3 covers 16 residues. CDR3 in amino acids: CASSWGYPGGNQPQHF. The CDR3 nucleotides are TGTGCCAGCAGTTGGGGCTACCCTGGGGGCAATCAGCCCCAGCATTTT.

V is TRBV4-3 and J is TRBJ2-4, with 9 positions matching TRBD1. Germline V CDR1 and CDR2: LGHNA, YSLEER. J gave up 9 bases and V 3 bases, and 6 bases lay outside the gene matches. CDR3 length equals 14 residues. CDR3 DNA: TGCGCCAGCAGCCATAGGACAGGGGAGGGCATTCAGTACTTC. Protein sequence: CASSHRTGEGIQYF.

The chain uses TRBV4-3 and TRBJ2-2, with 11 nucleotides matching TRBD1. This CDR3 comprises 16 residues. The V gene end was trimmed by 2 bases and the J gene end by 6 bases; junction bases not matched to a gene: 5. CDR1 LGHNA and CDR2 YSLEER come from the germline V gene. The CDR3 nucleotides are TGCGCCAGCAGCCAATTAAGGGGACAGGGGGCCGGGGAGCTGTTTTTT. Its protein product is CASSQLRGQGAGELFF.

This chain connects TRBV2 to TRBJ1-3; D remains ambiguous. Trimming took 4 bases from V and 0 from J, leaving 7 bases between them. The CDR3 consists of 14 residues. CDR1 SNHLY and CDR2 FYNNEI come from the germline V gene. DNA of the CDR3: TGTGCCAGCAGTGTGACATCCTCTGGAAACACCATATATTTT. Its protein product is CASSVTSSGNTIYF.

The chain carries TRBV27 and TRBJ1-1; the D gene is possibly TRBD1 (6 bases). CDR3 length: 13 amino acids. Germline V gene data show CDR1 as MNHEY and CDR2 as SMNVEV (reference sequence). Trimming cost V 6 bases and J 1 base, with 9 bases left between them. The DNA for the CDR3 is TGTGCCAGCAGCGTACAGGGGAACACTGAAGCTTTCTTT. Residues: CASSVQGNTEAFF.

This chain connects TRBV6-5 to TRBJ2-3; 7 bases are shared with TRBD1. The CDR3 length is 14 residues. V lost 5 bases, J lost 3 bases, and 5 bases stayed unmatched. The germline V gene encodes CDR1 MNHEY and CDR2 SVGAGI. CDR3 coding DNA: TGTGCCAGCAGTAACCGGGACAGAACAGATACGCAGTATTTT. Protein sequence: CASSNRDRTDTQYF.

V gene TRBV5-8 combines with J gene TRBJ2-7, with D uncertain. Germline-derived CDR1 and CDR2 are SGHTS and YDEGEE. Between the trimmed V and J ends, which lost 8 bases and 3 bases, there was a span of 12 bases. The CDR3 is 12 residues long. The CDR3 here is CASTVYHYEQYF. In DNA, the CDR3 is TGTGCCAGTACAGTCTACCACTACGAGCAGTACTTC.

J is TRBJ2-1 and V is TRBV7-3, with 9 bases lining up with TRBD1. CDR3 length: 15 residues. J lost 6 bases, V lost 5 bases, and 8 bases had no gene match. Germline assignment: CDR1 SGHTA and CDR2 FQGTGA. CDR3 DNA sequence: TGTGCCAGCAGCCTTATGGGACAGGGTTCCAATGAGCAGTTCTTC. Protein sequence: CASSLMGQGSNEQFF.